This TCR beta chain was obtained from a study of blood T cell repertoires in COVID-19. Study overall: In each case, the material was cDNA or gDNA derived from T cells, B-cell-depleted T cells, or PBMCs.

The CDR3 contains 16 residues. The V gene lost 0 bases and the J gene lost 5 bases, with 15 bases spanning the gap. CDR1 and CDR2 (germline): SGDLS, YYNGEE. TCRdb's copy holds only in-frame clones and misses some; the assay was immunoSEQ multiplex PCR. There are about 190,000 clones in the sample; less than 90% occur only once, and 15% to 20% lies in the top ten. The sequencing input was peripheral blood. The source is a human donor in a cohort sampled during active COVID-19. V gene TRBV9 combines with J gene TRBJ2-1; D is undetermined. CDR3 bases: TGTGCCAGCAGCGTAGGAAGAGTATCCGTCGACAATGAGCAGTTCTTC. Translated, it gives CASSVGRVSVDNEQFF.